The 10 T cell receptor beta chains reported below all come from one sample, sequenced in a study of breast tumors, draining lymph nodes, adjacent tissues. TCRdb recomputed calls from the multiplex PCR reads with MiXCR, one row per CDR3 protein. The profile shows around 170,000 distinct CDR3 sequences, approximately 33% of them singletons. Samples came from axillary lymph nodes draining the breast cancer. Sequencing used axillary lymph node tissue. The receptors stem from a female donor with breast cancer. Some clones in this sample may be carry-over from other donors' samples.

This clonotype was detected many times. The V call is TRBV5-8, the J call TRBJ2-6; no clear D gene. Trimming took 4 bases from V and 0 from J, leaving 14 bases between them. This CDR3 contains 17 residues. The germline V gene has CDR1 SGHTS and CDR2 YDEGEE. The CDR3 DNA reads TGTGCCAGCAGCACGGCATTTACCCACTCTGGGGCCAACGTCCTGACTTTC. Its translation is CASSTAFTHSGANVLTF. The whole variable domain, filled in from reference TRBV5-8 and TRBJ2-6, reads EAGVTQSPTHLIKTRGQQATLRCSPISGHTSVYWYQQALGLGLQFLLWYDEGEERNRGNFPPRFSGRQFPNYSSELNVNALELEDSALYLCASSTAFTHSGANVLTFGAGSRLTVL.

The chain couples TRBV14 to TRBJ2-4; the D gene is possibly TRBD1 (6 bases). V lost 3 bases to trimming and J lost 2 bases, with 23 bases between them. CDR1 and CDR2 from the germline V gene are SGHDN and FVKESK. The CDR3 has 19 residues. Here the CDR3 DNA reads TGTGCCAGCAGCCAGAAGGGTATGGGGGCCTGGGTCACCAAAAACATTCAGTACTTC. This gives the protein CASSQKGMGAWVTKNIQYF.

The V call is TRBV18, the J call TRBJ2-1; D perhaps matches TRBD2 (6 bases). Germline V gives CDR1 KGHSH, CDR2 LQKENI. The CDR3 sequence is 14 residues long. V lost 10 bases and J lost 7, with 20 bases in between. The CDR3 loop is CATGVRGRLNEQFF. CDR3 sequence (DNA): TGTGCCACCGGAGTGCGGGGCAGGTTAAATGAGCAGTTCTTC.

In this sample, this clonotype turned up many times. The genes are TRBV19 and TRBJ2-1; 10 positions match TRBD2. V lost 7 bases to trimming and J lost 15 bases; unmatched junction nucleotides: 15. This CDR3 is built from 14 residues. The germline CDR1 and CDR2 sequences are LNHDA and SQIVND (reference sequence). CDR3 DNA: TGTGCCAGTAAAATTACGACTAGCGGGTCGGTTTGGTTCTTC. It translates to CASKITTSGSVWFF.

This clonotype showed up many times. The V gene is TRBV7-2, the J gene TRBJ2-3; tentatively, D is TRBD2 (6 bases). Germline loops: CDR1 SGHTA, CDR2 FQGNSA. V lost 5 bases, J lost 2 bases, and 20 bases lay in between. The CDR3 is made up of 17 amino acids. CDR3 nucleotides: TGTGCCAGCAGCCGACAAGTTAGTTTAGCGGACACAGATACGCAGTATTTT. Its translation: CASSRQVSLADTDTQYF.

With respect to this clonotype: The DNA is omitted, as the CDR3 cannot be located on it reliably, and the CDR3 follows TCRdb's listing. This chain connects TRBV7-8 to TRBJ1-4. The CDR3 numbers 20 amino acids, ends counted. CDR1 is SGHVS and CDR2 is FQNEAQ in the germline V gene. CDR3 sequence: CDSSFYICSARAALDEKLFF.

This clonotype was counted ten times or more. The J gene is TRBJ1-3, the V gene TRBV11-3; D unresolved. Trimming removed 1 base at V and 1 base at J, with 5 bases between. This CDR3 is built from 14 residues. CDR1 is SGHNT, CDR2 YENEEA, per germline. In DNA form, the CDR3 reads TGTGCCAGCAGCTTAGGGGGATCTGGAAACACCATATATTTT. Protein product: CASSLGGSGNTIYF.

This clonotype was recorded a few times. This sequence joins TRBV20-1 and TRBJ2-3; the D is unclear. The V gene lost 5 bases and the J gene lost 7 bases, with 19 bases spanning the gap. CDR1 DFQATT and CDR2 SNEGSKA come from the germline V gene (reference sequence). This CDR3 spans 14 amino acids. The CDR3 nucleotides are TGCAGTGCTCTGCTAACCGACGCTACGAATACGCAGTATTTT. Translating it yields CSALLTDATNTQYF.

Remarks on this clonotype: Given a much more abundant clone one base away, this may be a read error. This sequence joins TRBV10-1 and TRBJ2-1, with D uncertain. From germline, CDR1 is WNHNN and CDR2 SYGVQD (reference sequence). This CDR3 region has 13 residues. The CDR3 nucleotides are TGCGCCAGCAGTGGTCAGAACTACAGTGAGCAGTTCTTC. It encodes CASSGQNYSEQFF.

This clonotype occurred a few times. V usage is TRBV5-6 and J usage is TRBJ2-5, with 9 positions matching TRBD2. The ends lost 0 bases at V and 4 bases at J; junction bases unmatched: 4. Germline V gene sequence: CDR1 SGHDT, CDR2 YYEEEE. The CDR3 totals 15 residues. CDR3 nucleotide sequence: TGTGCCAGCAGCTTGGGGGCGGGAGGGGCAGAGACCCAGTACTTC. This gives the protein CASSLGAGGAETQYF.